What follows are 32 T cell receptor beta chains derived from one specimen sequenced in a study of blood T cell repertoires in COVID-19. The protocol was immunoSEQ multiplex PCR, while the TCRdb copy is restricted to in-frame clones and leaves out a portion. The sample contains a few hundred thousand clones, 75% to 90% of which appear only once. Sequencing was done on a sample of PBMCs or T cells enriched from blood (not recorded which). The receptor set was obtained from a young man who had recovered from COVID-19.

The chain carries TRBV7-8 and TRBJ1-5, with a tentative D call TRBD1 (6 bases). Looked up from germline, CDR1 is SGHVS and CDR2 is FQNEAQ. The CDR3 has 14 residues. V dropped 1 base and J dropped 7 bases, with 11 bases sitting between them. CDR3 residues: CASSLEAGDQPQHF. The CDR3 DNA reads as TGTGCCAGCAGCTTAGAGGCAGGGGACCAGCCCCAGCATTTT.

This clone was seen only a few times. V usage is TRBV9 and J usage is TRBJ1-5, with D unresolved. This CDR3 is 13 amino acids long. In germline, CDR1 is SGDLS, CDR2 YYNGEE. V was cut by 7 bases and J by 3 bases, with 11 bases left in between. CDR3 DNA sequence: TGTGCCAGCGGTGAGGCACCCAATCAGCCCCAGCATTTT. Protein: CASGEAPNQPQHF. The full variable domain, completed using reference TRBV9 and TRBJ1-5, is DSGVTQTPKHLITATGQRVTLRCSPRSGDLSVYWYQQSLDQGLQFLIQYYNGEERAKGNILERFSAQQFPDLHSELNLSSLELGDSALYFCASGEAPNQPQHFGDGTRLSIL.

A single count supports this clone. The chain joins TRBV5-1 to TRBJ2-1; D call uncertain. Germline CDR1 SGHRS, CDR2 YFSETQ. The CDR3 spans 11 residues. V lost 0 bases and J 9 bases, leaving 4 bases between the germline ends. The CDR3 here is CASSLGGEQFF. The CDR3 nucleotides are TGCGCCAGCAGCTTGGGCGGTGAGCAGTTCTTC.

The rearrangement links TRBV7-8 to TRBJ2-7, with a possible D match to TRBD1 (6 bases). V gave up 4 bases and J gave up 2 bases, with 12 bases separating them. Germline V gene sequence: CDR1 SGHVS, CDR2 FQNEAQ. The CDR3 is 14 amino acids. In nucleotides, the CDR3 is TGTGCCAGCAGCTCCCTTTGGACAGCCTACGAGCAGTACTTC. It encodes CASSSLWTAYEQYF.

The V and J genes are TRBV7-7 and TRBJ1-3; no clear D gene. Germline V gives CDR1 SSHAT, CDR2 FNYEAQ (reference sequence). This CDR3 region has 14 residues. The V end lost 1 base, the J end lost 0 bases, and 4 bases lay between the germline ends. The CDR3 nucleotides are TGTGCCAGCAGCTTAGACAACTCTGGAAACACCATATATTTT. This codes for CASSLDNSGNTIYF.

The gene calls are TRBV18 and TRBJ1-6; the D gene is possibly TRBD1 (6 bases). Deletions cut 3 bases from V and 5 bases from J, with 14 bases between. CDR3 length equals 16 residues. Germline V gene sequence: CDR1 KGHSH, CDR2 LQKENI. Written as DNA, the CDR3 is TGTGCCAGCTCACCCCTGCGGGCAGGGGATAATTCACCCCTCCACTTT. Amino acid sequence: CASSPLRAGDNSPLHF.

The chain carries TRBV2 and TRBJ1-4; D gene unclear. The germline gives CDR1 SNHLY, CDR2 FYNNEI. Trimming left V 4 bases short and J 4 bases short, with 7 bases between. The CDR3 is 13 amino acids. CDR3 coding DNA: TGTGCCAGCAGTGGGAGTCGTAATGAAAAACTGTTTTTT. It codes for CASSGSRNEKLFF.

In this sample, this clone turned up a few times. This CDR3 is also generated by other DNA sequences in the sample. V is TRBV10-3 and J is TRBJ2-2; D might be TRBD1 (5 bases). The V end was cut by 11 bases, the J end by 1 base, with 8 bases between. The CDR3 totals 12 residues. Per the germline V gene, CDR1 is ENHRY and CDR2 is SYGVKD. This CDR3 is CAVGQNTGELFF. CDR3 bases: TGTGCCGTCGGACAGAACACCGGGGAGCTGTTTTTT.

The chain combines TRBV2 with TRBJ1-5; 7 nucleotides agree with TRBD1. V lost 2 bases, J lost 3 bases, and 7 bases stayed unmatched. CDR1 and CDR2 (germline): SNHLY, FYNNEI. The CDR3 has 16 residues. CDR3 sequence: CASSERSRGTNQPQHF. The CDR3 DNA reads as TGTGCCAGCAGTGAAAGGTCCAGGGGGACCAATCAGCCCCAGCATTTT.

The genes are TRBV2 and TRBJ1-1; D gene ambiguous. Trimming shortened V by 6 bases and J by 6 bases, and 14 bases separated the two germline ends. Germline-derived CDR1 and CDR2 are SNHLY and FYNNEI. CDR3 length: 13 residues. The CDR3 protein is CASSETQVAEAFF. In DNA form, the CDR3 reads TGTGCCAGCAGCGAGACCCAGGTCGCTGAAGCTTTCTTT.

The J gene is TRBJ1-6, the V gene TRBV13; no firm D call. The germline V gene has CDR1 PRHDT and CDR2 FYEKMQ (reference sequence). The CDR3 contains 14 residues. The ends were cut back, 0 bases at V and 6 bases at J, with 6 bases in the middle. The CDR3 protein is CASSLGRFNSPLHF. DNA of the CDR3: TGTGCCAGCAGCTTAGGACGGTTTAATTCACCCCTCCACTTT.

This clone was detected only a few times. V and J are TRBV2 and TRBJ1-5; D is ambiguous. Germline V gene lookup returns CDR1 SNHLY and CDR2 FYNNEI. V dropped 1 base and J dropped 5 bases, with 9 bases sitting between them. This CDR3 has 14 residues. The CDR3 DNA reads as TGTGCCAGCAGTGAAGACCTTCTATATCAGCCCCAGCATTTT. It encodes CASSEDLLYQPQHF.

Regarding this clone: This sample also contains other DNA sequences that code for the same CDR3. The CDR3: CAWSRGSGANVLTF. The DNA of the CDR3 is TGTGCCTGGAGTAGGGGTTCTGGGGCCAACGTCCTGACTTTC. The chain recombines TRBV30 with TRBJ2-6; D is perhaps TRBD1 (5 bases). The CDR3 loop spans 14 amino acids. Germline V gene data show CDR1 as GTSNPN and CDR2 as SVGIG (reference sequence). The V and J ends lost 2 bases and 1 base respectively, with 6 bases between them.

This chain uses TRBV28 with TRBJ2-7; 7 bases agree with TRBD1. The CDR3 runs to 17 residues. V was clipped by 1 base and J by 5 bases; unmatched bases: 14. Germline CDR1 MDHEN, CDR2 SYDVKM. Written as DNA, the CDR3 is TGTGCCAGCAGTTTATTTCCAAGGCAGGGGGAAAGCGACGAGCAGTACTTC. Its translation: CASSLFPRQGESDEQYF.

The chain uses TRBV2 and TRBJ1-2, with D possibly being TRBD1 (5 bases). Trimming removed 4 bases from V and 0 bases from J, with 15 bases in between. From germline, CDR1 is SNHLY and CDR2 FYNNEI. The CDR3 length is 16 residues. CDR3 protein: CASSVTGPLPNYGYTF. The CDR3 nucleotides are TGTGCCAGCAGTGTCACAGGACCCCTCCCTAACTATGGCTACACCTTC.

The rearrangement links TRBV19 to TRBJ1-2, with TRBD1 matching 10 bases. The CDR3 extends over 16 amino acids. J gave up 5 bases and V 3 bases, and 9 bases lay outside the gene matches. Germline V gene lookup returns CDR1 LNHDA and CDR2 SQIVND (reference sequence). The CDR3 DNA reads TGTGCCAGTAGTATTGGGACAGGGGACTTTTGGTATGGCTACACCTTC. It specifies CASSIGTGDFWYGYTF.

The J gene is TRBJ2-1, the V gene TRBV19; 10 bases line up with TRBD2. The V gene end was trimmed by 5 bases and the J gene end by 7 bases; junction bases not matched to a gene: 8. The V gene's germline CDR1 is LNHDA and CDR2 SQIVND (reference sequence). The CDR3 sequence is 15 residues long. In DNA form, the CDR3 reads TGTGCCAGTAGTTCCTTAGCGGGGGGACGGAATGAGCAGTTCTTC. Translating gives CASSSLAGGRNEQFF.

V usage is TRBV5-1 and J usage is TRBJ2-3; 9 bases fit TRBD1. The CDR3 runs 16 residues. Trimming took 4 bases from V and 3 from J; bases not matched to a gene: 9. CDR1 SGHRS and CDR2 YFSETQ come from the germline V gene. The chain's CDR3 is CASSAGTGRGTDTQYF. The CDR3 DNA follows: TGCGCCAGCAGCGCGGGGACAGGGAGAGGGACAGATACGCAGTATTTT. Looking up the rest from reference TRBV5-1 and TRBJ2-3 gives the full variable domain: KAGVTQTPRYLIKTRGQQVTLSCSPISGHRSVSWYQQTPGQGLQFLFEYFSETQRNKGNFPGRFSGRQFSNSRSEMNVSTLELGDSALYLCASSAGTGRGTDTQYFGPGTRLTVL.

The chain employs TRBV5-4 and TRBJ2-3; 13 nucleotides line up with TRBD2. The CDR3 covers 18 residues. The V gene's germline CDR1 is SGHNT and CDR2 YYREEE (reference sequence). V lost 0 bases, J lost 5 bases, and 9 bases stayed unmatched. For the CDR3, the DNA is TGTGCCAGCAGCTTGGAAGGGACTAGCGGGGCCGTTGGAGATACGCAGTATTTT. Translating it yields CASSLEGTSGAVGDTQYF.

This clone was detected once. The chain joins TRBV5-8 to TRBJ1-4; 8 bases map to TRBD1. V shed 6 bases and J 4 bases; nucleotides not matched to a gene: 5. Germline values: CDR1 SGHTS, CDR2 YDEGEE. The CDR3 has 14 residues. The CDR3: CASNRQGSNEKLFF. DNA for the CDR3: TGTGCCAGCAACCGACAGGGGAGTAATGAAAAACTGTTTTTT.

V usage is TRBV4-2 and J usage is TRBJ1-3, with a weak D call TRBD1 (5 bases). The CDR3 is 17 amino acids. Germline-derived CDR1 and CDR2 are LGHNA and YNFKEQ. V lost 0 bases, J lost 0 bases, and 12 bases lay in between. CDR3 protein: CASSQEVHRSSGNTIYF. CDR3 DNA sequence: TGTGCCAGCAGCCAAGAAGTCCACAGGAGCTCTGGAAACACCATATATTTT.

The sample holds a few counts of this clone. The chain is built from TRBV2 and TRBJ1-5; the D gene is possibly TRBD1 (6 bases). CDR3 length equals 15 residues. Germline CDR1 SNHLY, CDR2 FYNNEI. V lost 6 bases and J 5 bases, leaving 17 bases between the germline ends. CDR3 coding DNA: TGTGCCAGCAGCTTTCTTGACAGGTATTATCAGCCCCAGCATTTT. Translating it yields CASSFLDRYYQPQHF.

The DNA for the CDR3 is TGTGCCAGCAGCCTCGGGGACAGGGTAGCCCTCCACTTT. Translated: CASSLGDRVALHF. J is TRBJ1-6 and V is TRBV5-4, with TRBD1 matching 9 bases. In germline, CDR1 is SGHNT, CDR2 YYREEE (reference sequence). The J segment lost 14 bases and the V segment lost 4 bases, leaving 7 bases of the junction unmatched. CDR3 size: 13 residues.

The chain employs TRBV30 and TRBJ2-7; 10 nucleotides agree with TRBD2. CDR1 and CDR2 (germline): GTSNPN, SVGIG (reference sequence). V lost 4 bases to trimming and J lost 0 bases; unmatched junction nucleotides: 3. The CDR3 is 14 amino acids. The CDR3, as DNA: TGTGCCTGGACTAGCGGGGGAAGCTCCTACGAGCAGTACTTC. This codes for CAWTSGGSSYEQYF.

V and J are TRBV5-4 and TRBJ2-1; 13 positions agree with TRBD2. The CDR3 extends over 18 amino acids. The germline CDR1 and CDR2 sequences are SGHNT and YYREEE (reference sequence). Trimming removed 6 bases from V and 0 bases from J; junction bases left unmatched: 9. CDR3 coding DNA: TGTGCCAGCAATAAGGGACTAGCGGGGCCCTCCTCCTACAATGAGCAGTTCTTC. Translated, it gives CASNKGLAGPSSYNEQFF.

This chain uses TRBV6-5 with TRBJ1-2, with TRBD1 matching 7 bases. The germline CDR1 and CDR2 sequences are MNHEY and SVGAGI. V dropped 7 bases and J dropped 7; count of bases not matched to a gene: 9. This CDR3 has 13 amino acids. CDR3 bases: TGTGCCAGCACTCCGCGCTGGGACAGTGGCTACACCTTC. Encoded protein: CASTPRWDSGYTF.

The rearrangement joins TRBV12-3 or TRBV12-4 to TRBJ1-2, with D possibly TRBD1 on 5 matching bases. The V and J ends lost 11 bases and 6 bases respectively, with 13 bases between them. The CDR3 spans 11 residues. CDR3 bases: TGTGCCTCGGCAGGGTTCCATGGCTACACCTTC. This codes for CASAGFHGYTF.

The chain recombines TRBV19 with TRBJ2-7; TRBD2 is a possible D gene (6 bases). The CDR3 is made up of 12 amino acids. Germline-derived CDR1 and CDR2 are LNHDA and SQIVND (reference sequence). V was cut by 6 bases and J by 3 bases, with 9 bases left in between. The CDR3 coding sequence is TGTGCCAGTAGCGGAGGGGTCTACGAGCAGTACTTC. It codes for CASSGGVYEQYF.

The chain uses TRBV27 and TRBJ1-5; 10 nucleotides match TRBD1. The ends lost 4 bases at V and 6 bases at J; junction bases unmatched: 9. The germline V gene encodes CDR1 MNHEY and CDR2 SMNVEV (reference sequence). CDR3 length: 16 residues. The CDR3 DNA is TGTGCCAGCAGTTACGGGACAGGGGCAGGGGGTCAGCCCCAGCATTTT. This translates into CASSYGTGAGGQPQHF.

This rearrangement joins TRBV25-1 to TRBJ1-2; TRBD1 matches at 8 bases. The CDR3 runs 11 residues. In germline, CDR1 is MGHDK, CDR2 SYGVNS. The junction had 1 base not matched to a gene; V was cut back by 8 bases and J by 5 bases. The CDR3 loop is CASGQGYGYTF. In DNA form, the CDR3 reads TGTGCCAGCGGACAGGGTTATGGCTACACCTTC.

The chain combines TRBV14 with TRBJ2-1; D may be TRBD1 (6 bases). Per germline, CDR1 SGHDN and CDR2 FVKESK. V lost 0 bases and J lost 3, with 12 bases in between. The length of the CDR3 is 16 residues. In DNA form, the CDR3 reads TGTGCCAGCAGCCAAGACGGGTGGGGGCGCTACAATGAGCAGTTCTTC. It is translated as CASSQDGWGRYNEQFF. Drawing the rest from reference TRBV14 and TRBJ2-1, the complete variable domain is EAGVTQFPSHSVIEKGQTVTLRCDPISGHDNLYWYRRVMGKEIKFLLHFVKESKQDESGMPNNRFLAERTGGTYSTLKVQPAELEDSGVYFCASSQDGWGRYNEQFFGPGTRLTVL.

CDR3 residues: CASSLAGTGHSYEQYF. DNA of the CDR3: TGTGCCAGCAGCTTAGCTGGGACAGGGCATTCCTACGAGCAGTACTTC. V is TRBV7-9 and J is TRBJ2-7; the match to TRBD1 covers 9 bases. This CDR3 comprises 16 residues. CDR1 and CDR2 from the germline V gene are SEHNR and FQNEAQ (reference sequence). The trim removed 0 bases at V and 1 base at J, leaving 4 bases unmatched.